These 26 T cell receptor beta chains were all obtained from the same sample, sequenced in a study of blood T cell repertoires in COVID-19. Libraries were prepared by immunoSEQ multiplex PCR; TCRdb keeps only in-frame clonotypes and omits some of them. The table has some 380,000 clones, roughly 87% seen once; the top ten hold around 2.1%. The material sequenced was PBMCs or T cells enriched from blood (not recorded which). The receptor set was obtained from a woman in her thirties or forties with acute COVID-19.

The chain is built from TRBV19 and TRBJ2-5, with D possibly TRBD2 on 7 matching bases. Between the trimmed V and J ends, which lost 5 bases and 3 bases, there was a span of 19 bases. The germline V gene encodes CDR1 LNHDA and CDR2 SQIVND (reference sequence). The CDR3 contains 16 residues. In DNA form, the CDR3 reads TGTGCCAGTAGTCTCCGGTTGGGGGGGCTCGAAGAGACCCAGTACTTC. Its protein is CASSLRLGGLEETQYF. Using reference TRBV19 and TRBJ2-5 for the parts outside the CDR3, the full variable domain is DGGITQSPKYLFRKEGQNVTLSCEQNLNHDAMYWYRQDPGQGLRLIYYSQIVNDFQKGDIAEGYSVSREKKESFPLTVTSAQKNPTAFYLCASSLRLGGLEETQYFGPGTRLLVL.

The chain carries TRBV5-4 and TRBJ1-1; TRBD1 matches at 7 bases. This CDR3 has 13 residues. Germline CDR1 SGHNT, CDR2 YYREEE (reference sequence). Trimming cost V 2 bases and J 11 bases; bases outside gene matches: 9. The CDR3 here is CASSLWGQGVAFF. The CDR3, as DNA: TGTGCCAGCAGCTTATGGGGTCAGGGGGTGGCTTTCTTT.

This clone was detected only once. The chain carries TRBV5-6 and TRBJ1-1; D not resolved. From germline, CDR1 is SGHDT and CDR2 YYEEEE. V was clipped by 3 bases and J by 7 bases, with 10 bases between them. The CDR3 extends over 12 amino acids. The CDR3 bases are TGTGCCAGCAGCTCCCGAAGGAGTGAAGCTTTCTTT. This gives the protein CASSSRRSEAFF.

The chain couples TRBV18 to TRBJ1-1; D possibly corresponds to TRBD1 (6 bases). CDR1 is KGHSH, CDR2 LQKENI, per germline. This CDR3 comprises 14 residues. Between the trimmed V and J ends, which lost 2 bases and 0 bases, there was a span of 7 bases. CDR3 sequence: CASSPEGVNTEAFF. For the CDR3, the DNA is TGTGCCAGCTCACCAGAGGGGGTGAACACTGAAGCTTTCTTT. Together with reference TRBV18 and TRBJ1-1, the CDR3 gives the full variable domain: NAGVMQNPRHLVRRRGQEARLRCSPMKGHSHVYWYRQLPEEGLKFMVYLQKENIIDESGMPKERFSAEFPKEGPSILRIQQVVRGDSAAYFCASSPEGVNTEAFFGQGTRLTVV.

Notes on this clone: At the DNA level, this CDR3 is encoded by other sequences in the same sample as well. The chain has TRBV5-1 and TRBJ1-2; TRBD1 agrees at 7 bases. This CDR3 is built from 14 residues. CDR1 and CDR2 from the germline V gene are SGHRS and YFSETQ. V gave up 0 bases and J gave up 2 bases; unmatched junction bases: 1. CDR3 in amino acids: CASSLEGGNYGYTF. DNA for the CDR3: TGCGCCAGCAGCTTGGAAGGGGGCAACTATGGCTACACCTTC.

The rearrangement links TRBV7-9 to TRBJ1-4; 9 bases align to TRBD1. CDR3 length: 15 residues. J gave up 2 bases and V 4 bases, and 2 bases lay outside the gene matches. In germline, CDR1 is SEHNR, CDR2 FQNEAQ (reference sequence). In nucleotides, the CDR3 is TGTGCCAGCAGCTCACAGGGGGCGACTAATGAAAAACTGTTTTTT. Its translation is CASSSQGATNEKLFF.

This rearrangement joins TRBV5-1 to TRBJ1-2; 8 nucleotides line up with TRBD1. The CDR3 totals 16 residues. Germline V gene lookup returns CDR1 SGHRS and CDR2 YFSETQ. V shed 4 bases and J 1 base; nucleotides not matched to a gene: 9. The CDR3 nucleotides are TGCGCCAGCAGCCCAAGCCTGGACAGGGTTAACTATGGCTACACCTTC. This encodes CASSPSLDRVNYGYTF. The full variable domain, in which reference TRBV5-1 and TRBJ1-2 provide the parts outside the CDR3, is KAGVTQTPRYLIKTRGQQVTLSCSPISGHRSVSWYQQTPGQGLQFLFEYFSETQRNKGNFPGRFSGRQFSNSRSEMNVSTLELGDSALYLCASSPSLDRVNYGYTFGSGTRLTVV.

V and J are TRBV7-9 and TRBJ1-2; TRBD1 aligns across 9 bases. The junction had 5 bases not matched to a gene; V was cut back by 1 base and J by 2 bases. CDR1 SEHNR and CDR2 FQNEAQ come from the germline V gene (reference sequence). This CDR3 is built from 16 residues. The CDR3 protein is CASSLVGGQGNYGYTF. CDR3 coding DNA: TGTGCCAGCAGCTTAGTAGGTGGACAGGGGAACTATGGCTACACCTTC.

The rearrangement links TRBV7-8 to TRBJ1-4; 8 nucleotides match TRBD1. The germline gives CDR1 SGHVS, CDR2 FQNEAQ. The CDR3 length is 15 residues. V shed 5 bases, J shed 7 bases, and the junction held 9 bases outside the gene matches. The CDR3 DNA sequence: TGTGCCAGCAGCAAGGGACAGGTTAACGCTGAAAAACTGTTTTTT. Protein sequence: CASSKGQVNAEKLFF.

V and J are TRBV12-2 and TRBJ1-2. TRBV12-2 counts as a pseudogene. There are 19 residues in the CDR3. The CDR3 protein is CASRLSLKEVGQRYYGYTF. DNA of the CDR3: TGTGCAAGTCGCTTAAGCTTAAAGGAGGTAGGGCAGCGCTACTATGGCTACACCTTC.

The chain uses TRBV7-9 and TRBJ2-5; TRBD1 matches 7 bases. The CDR3 contains 14 residues. The ends lost 2 bases at V and 2 bases at J; junction bases unmatched: 2. CDR1 SEHNR and CDR2 FQNEAQ come from the germline V gene (reference sequence). CDR3 residues: CASSLKGAQETQYF. CDR3 nucleotide sequence: TGTGCCAGCAGCTTAAAGGGGGCGCAAGAGACCCAGTACTTC.

This clone was seen once. For the CDR3, the DNA is TGTGCCAGCAGTAAAGATGGACAGGGCCGATCGTACGAGCAGTACTTC. This sequence encodes CASSKDGQGRSYEQYF. The V call is TRBV6-1, the J call TRBJ2-7; 8 nucleotides agree with TRBD1. Germline assignment: CDR1 MNHNS and CDR2 SASEGT. V lost 5 bases, J lost 4 bases, and 13 bases stayed unmatched. CDR3 length equals 16 residues.

The genes are TRBV11-3 and TRBJ2-5; D uncertain. Trimming removed 1 base from V and 1 base from J, with 4 bases in between. CDR1 and CDR2 from the germline V gene are SGHNT and YENEEA. There are 13 residues in the CDR3. Here the CDR3 reads CASSLVSQETQYF. CDR3 coding DNA: TGTGCCAGCAGCTTAGTGAGCCAAGAGACCCAGTACTTC.

This clone occurred a few times. The V gene is TRBV19, the J gene TRBJ1-2, with D possibly matching TRBD1 (5 bases). The CDR3 extends over 14 amino acids. Trimming left V 8 bases short and J 3 bases short, with 16 bases between. CDR1 and CDR2 from the germline V gene are LNHDA and SQIVND (reference sequence). DNA for the CDR3: TGTGCCAGTCTCTCGGGGGAAATGGACTATGGCTACACCTTC. Translated, it gives CASLSGEMDYGYTF.

This chain joins TRBV6-5 and TRBJ2-5; D perhaps matches TRBD2 (7 bases). Trimming removed 0 bases from V and 5 bases from J, with 13 bases in between. The CDR3 spans 15 residues. Germline V gene lookup returns CDR1 MNHEY and CDR2 SVGAGI. The CDR3 DNA reads TGTGCCAGCAGTTACTCGGTCGGGGGGCATGAGACCCAGTACTTC. It translates to CASSYSVGGHETQYF.

The chain uses TRBV5-4 and TRBJ1-4; D remains unclear. CDR3 length equals 15 residues. Trimming shortened V by 3 bases and J by 0 bases, and 9 bases separated the two germline ends. From germline, CDR1 is SGHNT and CDR2 YYREEE (reference sequence). CDR3 coding DNA: TGTGCCAGCAGCTCAAGCTATGCAACTAATGAAAAACTGTTTTTT. It encodes CASSSSYATNEKLFF.

The V call is TRBV18, the J call TRBJ1-2; a weak D match, TRBD1 (6 bases). The CDR3 contains 15 residues. Trimming took off 3 bases at V and 8 bases at J, with 19 bases between the two ends. Germline CDR1 and CDR2: KGHSH and LQKENI. The CDR3 nucleotides read TGTGCCAGCTCACCCTCGGGACACTCCCCGGAAGGCTACACCTTC. Protein sequence: CASSPSGHSPEGYTF.

The chain combines TRBV15 with TRBJ1-1; 7 bases are a match to TRBD1. This CDR3 spans 16 amino acids. J was trimmed by 0 bases and V by 3 bases; bases with no gene match: 7. CDR1 and CDR2 (germline): LNHNV, YYDKDF (reference sequence). CDR3 DNA: TGTGCCACCAGCAGGCCGGACAGGCAGGTGAACACTGAAGCTTTCTTT. Protein: CATSRPDRQVNTEAFF. The full variable domain, rest sourced from reference TRBV15 and TRBJ1-1, is DAMVIQNPRYQVTQFGKPVTLSCSQTLNHNVMYWYQQKSSQAPKLLFHYYDKDFNNEADTPDNFQSRRPNTSFCFLDIRSPGLGDTAMYLCATSRPDRQVNTEAFFGQGTRLTVV.

The CDR3 coding sequence is TGCAGCGTCGGACAGGGGGCTAATGAAAAACTGTTTTTT. Translation: CSVGQGANEKLFF. The chain couples TRBV29-1 to TRBJ1-4; TRBD1 matches 10 bases. The CDR3 loop spans 13 amino acids. Germline values: CDR1 SQVTM, CDR2 ANQGSEA. Trimming removed 6 bases from V and 3 bases from J; junction bases left unmatched: 1.

The rearrangement joins TRBV4-1 to TRBJ2-7; TRBD2 agrees at 7 bases. This CDR3 contains 16 residues. Germline V gene lookup returns CDR1 MGHRA and CDR2 YSYEKL. Trimming cost V 0 bases and J 3 bases; bases outside gene matches: 8. CDR3 in amino acids: CASSQDGLDKYYEQYF. CDR3 in DNA: TGCGCCAGCAGCCAAGACGGACTAGACAAGTACTACGAGCAGTACTTC.

The chain couples TRBV9 to TRBJ1-2, with 9 bases that match TRBD1. V lost 4 bases, J lost 4 bases, and 8 bases stayed unmatched. The CDR3 length is 15 residues. Germline CDR1 reads SGDLS; CDR2 reads YYNGEE. The CDR3 is CASSPGTGSGYGYTF. In DNA form, the CDR3 reads TGTGCCAGCAGCCCCGGGACAGGGAGCGGCTATGGCTACACCTTC.

The rearrangement uses TRBV15 and TRBJ1-2; 9 nucleotides agree with TRBD1. CDR3 length: 17 residues. J was trimmed by 8 bases and V by 4 bases; bases with no gene match: 17. The V gene's germline CDR1 is LNHNV and CDR2 YYDKDF (reference sequence). CDR3 loop: CATSTQQTQGAERGYTF. Here the CDR3 DNA reads TGTGCCACCAGCACGCAACAAACACAGGGGGCAGAGAGGGGCTACACCTTC.

The chain uses TRBV19 and TRBJ2-2; 9 positions agree with TRBD1. The CDR3 runs 15 residues. Trimming removed 7 bases from V and 5 bases from J; junction bases left unmatched: 8. In germline, CDR1 is LNHDA, CDR2 SQIVND (reference sequence). In DNA form, the CDR3 reads TGTGCCAGTAAACGGACAGGGGCGCTAACCGGGGAGCTGTTTTTT. Translation gives CASKRTGALTGELFF.

The rearrangement uses TRBV5-4 and TRBJ1-2; TRBD1 matches 8 bases. J was trimmed by 6 bases and V by 6 bases; bases with no gene match: 7. The CDR3 sequence is 13 residues long. In germline, CDR1 is SGHNT, CDR2 YYREEE (reference sequence). The CDR3 bases are TGTGCCAGCAACAAACCGACAGGGGATGGCTACACCTTC. Translating gives CASNKPTGDGYTF.

Only one count was recorded for this clone. The chain employs TRBV2 and TRBJ1-2; possible D gene TRBD1, 6 bases. Germline V gene data show CDR1 as SNHLY and CDR2 as FYNNEI. The CDR3 has 13 residues. V was pared by 3 bases and J by 8 bases, with 13 bases between. For the CDR3, the DNA is TGTGCCAGCAGTGAGTACAGGGCAGTGGGCTACACCTTC. This gives the protein CASSEYRAVGYTF.

This chain uses TRBV3-1 (or the pseudogene TRBV3-2) with TRBJ2-7, with D maybe TRBD2 (6 bases). The CDR3 is 16 amino acids. The V gene lost 1 base and the J gene lost 2 bases, with 15 bases spanning the gap. The germline V gene encodes CDR1 LGHDT and CDR2 YNNKEL (reference sequence). CDR3 nucleotide sequence: TGTGCCAGCAGCCAAGGGGCGCGGGGCGGAACCTACGAGCAGTACTTC. It yields the protein CASSQGARGGTYEQYF.